This passage covers 10 T cell receptor beta chains from one sample sequenced in a study of post-analysis software for immune sequencing data. General study findings and limits: Patients showed TRBV5-6, TRBV5-1 and TRBV20-1 among several TRBV segments more frequent than in controls.

Included in the TCR beta cDNA libraries were unique molecular identifiers. One entry per CDR3 protein results from TCRdb running MiXCR on the PCR reads. The sample lists approximately 690,000 distinct CDR3 sequences, roughly three fifths occurring once. The antigens of these receptors remain unknown. The sample was blood. The origin of the receptors is a girl aged 2-10 years with multiple sclerosis.

V gene TRBV9 combines with J gene TRBJ2-1; possible D gene TRBD2, 6 bases. The CDR3 spans 15 residues. Germline CDR1 SGDLS, CDR2 YYNGEE. Trimming took off 2 bases at V and 7 bases at J, with 16 bases between the two ends. CDR3 nucleotides: TGTGCCAGCAGCGTGGTCCCGGGACTCTTTAATGAGCAGTTCTTC. Protein product: CASSVVPGLFNEQFF. Full variable domain (rest looked up from reference TRBV9 and TRBJ2-1): DSGVTQTPKHLITATGQRVTLRCSPRSGDLSVYWYQQSLDQGLQFLIQYYNGEERAKGNILERFSAQQFPDLHSELNLSSLELGDSALYFCASSVVPGLFNEQFFGPGTRLTVL.

The CDR3 protein is CASSQTGSSYEQYF. The CDR3 coding sequence is TGCGCCAGCAGCCAAACAGGGAGCTCCTACGAGCAGTACTTC. The genes are TRBV4-1 and TRBJ2-7; D might be TRBD1 (6 bases). Germline values: CDR1 MGHRA, CDR2 YSYEKL. The V gene lost 2 bases and the J gene lost 0 bases, with 8 bases spanning the gap. This CDR3 has 14 amino acids.

The chain links TRBV12-3 or TRBV12-4 to TRBJ2-7, with 9 bases that match TRBD1. The CDR3 consists of 18 residues. The trim removed 5 bases at V and 3 bases at J, leaving 17 bases unmatched. The DNA of the CDR3 is TGTGCCAGCAGTCCCCGGGGAGGGGACAGGGCAACTTACTACGAGCAGTACTTC. It translates to CASSPRGGDRATYYEQYF.

The chain combines TRBV6-4 with TRBJ2-3, with D unclear. The CDR3 extends over 13 amino acids. The ends were cut back, 0 bases at V and 5 bases at J, with 6 bases in the middle. Germline CDR1 and CDR2: MRHNA and SNTAGT. The CDR3 is CASSDSYQDTQYF. The CDR3 nucleotides are TGTGCCAGCAGTGACTCATACCAAGATACGCAGTATTTT.

The chain employs TRBV7-2 and TRBJ1-2, with D possibly TRBD1 on 5 matching bases. The CDR3 loop spans 14 amino acids. Germline CDR1 is SGHTA and CDR2 is FQGNSA. V was clipped by 5 bases and J by 4 bases, with 14 bases between them. The CDR3 DNA sequence: TGTGCCAGCAGCCCGGAAACAGGAACCTATGGCTACACCTTC. This encodes CASSPETGTYGYTF.

The chain uses TRBV21-1 and TRBJ2-1; the table's D call TRBD1 went unverified against the DNA. TRBV21-1 is given as a pseudogene. CDR3 length equals 16 residues. This CDR3 is CASSENRGMINNEQFF. The CDR3 nucleotides are TGTGCCAGCAGCGAGAACAGGGGAATGATTAACAATGAGCAGTTCTTC.

The chain recombines TRBV6-5 with TRBJ1-1; D is unclear. CDR3 length: 13 amino acids. Germline CDR1 is MNHEY and CDR2 is SVGAGI. V lost 6 bases, J lost 1 base, and 9 bases lay in between. The CDR3 coding sequence is TGTGCCAGCAGCGCCGTCCGGAACACTGAAGCTTTCTTT. Protein: CASSAVRNTEAFF.

This clonotype was seen a handful of times. The chain has TRBV12-3 or TRBV12-4 and TRBJ2-1; 11 bases are shared with TRBD2. CDR3 length: 16 amino acids. With V trimmed by 5 bases and J by 7 bases, 10 bases remained unmatched. CDR3 amino acids: CASSPLTSGIGNEQFF. CDR3 nucleotides: TGTGCCAGCAGTCCCTTGACTAGCGGGATAGGGAATGAGCAGTTCTTC.

The chain links TRBV7-2 to TRBJ2-6; D is unresolved. Trimming took off 1 base at V and 0 bases at J, with 10 bases between the two ends. Looked up from germline, CDR1 is SGHTA and CDR2 is FQGNSA. The length of the CDR3 is 17 residues. The CDR3 is CASSLGHSFSGANVLTF. In DNA, the CDR3 is TGTGCCAGCAGCTTAGGGCACAGCTTCTCTGGGGCCAACGTCCTGACTTTC.

V gene TRBV18 combines with J gene TRBJ2-7; D is unresolved. The CDR3 has 14 amino acids. Trimming shortened V by 3 bases and J by 2 bases, and 11 bases separated the two germline ends. CDR1 and CDR2 from the germline V gene are KGHSH and LQKENI. CDR3 DNA: TGTGCCAGCTCACCTGAGTCAAGCACCTACGAGCAGTACTTC. Its protein is CASSPESSTYEQYF. The whole variable domain, remainder taken from reference TRBV18 and TRBJ2-7, is NAGVMQNPRHLVRRRGQEARLRCSPMKGHSHVYWYRQLPEEGLKFMVYLQKENIIDESGMPKERFSAEFPKEGPSILRIQQVVRGDSAAYFCASSPESSTYEQYFGPGTRLTVT.